Included here is one T cell receptor (beta chain) sequence, with context. Assay used: immunoSEQ multiplex PCR; TCRdb lists only in-frame clones, some missing. The table has over 15,000 clones, around nine tenths seen once. This sample stems from a study of technical replicates of blood from a handful of donors. With 5 bases removed from V and 5 bases from J, the gap between germline ends came to 17 bases. This CDR3 spans 15 amino acids. Germline V lookup: CDR1 SGHRS, CDR2 YFSETQ. The TCR sequence derives from a human donor in good health. The rearrangement uses TRBV5-1 and TRBJ2-1; D uncertain. The source material was PBMCs. The CDR3 coding sequence is TGCGCCAGCAGTTTGATTAGTGTGCCACACAATGAGCAGTTCTTC. This sequence encodes CASSLISVPHNEQFF.